This T cell receptor (beta chain) was recorded in a study of Graves' ophthalmopathy and Graves' hyperthyroidism (dated by TCRdb to the late 2010s). A note on the overall study: Peripheral blood was collected at initial diagnosis, prior to any treatment. To explore V-J signatures that separate ophthalmopathy from hyperthyroidism, a discovery set of about 100 patients was enrolled, consisting of approximately 45 with ophthalmopathy and some 59 with stable hyperthyroidism. To tell Graves' ophthalmopathy apart from Graves' hyperthyroidism, and to predict which patients would progress to ophthalmopathy, the study relied on TCR beta repertoire signatures. T-cell repertoires of thyroid tissue and blood were compared in six hyperthyroidism patients. The independent validation cohort included approximately 19 hyperthyroidism patients plus 17 patients who later progressed from hyperthyroidism to ophthalmopathy. In total, around 130 blood samples were TCR-sequenced: approximately 40 ophthalmopathy, 75 hyperthyroidism and about 17 hyperthyroidism-to-ophthalmopathy patients. Following sampling, methimazole starting at 30 mg daily was administered to hyperthyroidism patients, and high-dose intravenous methylprednisolone was administered to ophthalmopathy patients. Broad study findings and their caveats: In validation, the model predicted ophthalmopathy progression with about 71% sensitivity and less than 80% specificity; some twelve predicted patients were CT-confirmed with GO in a median of approximately six months. Sample size was not statistically predetermined, and group allocation was not concealed from the investigators. The 13-signature model separated ophthalmopathy from stable hyperthyroidism with approximately 90% sensitivity and almost 84% specificity in cross-validation, and 80%/75% in the test set. Most expanded thyroid clonotypes with frequency above 0.001 were also detected in blood, suggesting blood repertoires may reflect the thyroid immune response.

Worth noting for this clonotype: No cognate antigen has been identified for it. The sample holds no much larger clone one base away, and base qualities are not on file.

As encoded in the germline V gene, CDR1 is ENHRY while CDR2 is SYGVKD. Taken from cysteine to phenylalanine, the CDR3 has 14 residues. Solely the CDR3 DNA is kept, with 42 bases framed from the first base. For repertoire sequencing, the TCR beta CDR3 regions were amplified from RNA transcripts. The first round was an RT-PCR using HTBI primers with the Qiagen OneStep RT-PCR kit, and this first round was followed by a second-round multiplex PCR, then size selection and purification. Libraries were sequenced paired-end with 100 bp reads on an Illumina HiSeq2000. The study's processing was this. SOAPnuke was used to process the reads, throwing out any read that had adapters, had uncalled bases, had a mean Phred below 15, or lacked an exact constant-primer or identifier match. COPE v1.2.5 was used to merge high-quality paired reads. Each unique nucleotide sequence was treated as a clonotype, and MiTCR v1.1 was used to align the clonotypes to the IMGT TRB V, D and J references. The analysis was limited to V-J combinations with a frequency above 0.0001, which together covered roughly 99% of repertoires. A TCR clonal expansion and chaos score per V-J combination was defined as the ratio of F50 clonal expansion to chaos observed in the TCRdist matrix. Welch's t-statistics and random forest were used to reduce features to about a dozen V-J combinations, which were fed into a naive Bayes classifier. The similarity between thyroid and blood repertoires was quantified using the Morisita-Horn index. TCRdb handled the public reads itself, with Q25 trimming in fastp and clone calling in MiXCR, and kept productive beta chains. Identical CDR3 protein sequences are pooled into one entry, listed with their most common genes and DNA. What appears here as the V and J calls and clone size reflects TCRdb's work, not the paper's. This sample has approximately 700,000 distinct CDR3 sequences in its table, and roughly 40% of those were observed once. About 40% of the sample lies in the top ten.

The ophthalmopathy patients had moderately to severely active disease, with a Clinical Activity Score of 3 or higher, a NOSPECS grade of 4 or higher, and a disease duration of less than 3 months. Patients with other autoimmune diseases, uncontrolled infections, pregnancy or lactation were excluded. Clinical symptoms, serum thyroxine, TRAb, thyroid ultrasound and orbital computed tomography were used for diagnosis. Ficoll-Paque density gradient centrifugation was used to isolate PBMCs from 8.5 to 10 ml of fresh peripheral blood. Total RNA was extracted with Trizol reagent and quality-checked on an Agilent 2100 Bioanalyzer.

This receptor chain uses TRBV10-3 and TRBJ1-4; the D segment could be TRBD1, given 5 matching bases. Sample: peripheral blood. This TCR was sampled from an adult man with Graves' ophthalmopathy. The CDR3 protein is CALGAGVRVEKLFF. The DNA reads TGTGCGTTGGGAGCGGGGGTGAGGGTTGAAAAACTGTTTTTT.